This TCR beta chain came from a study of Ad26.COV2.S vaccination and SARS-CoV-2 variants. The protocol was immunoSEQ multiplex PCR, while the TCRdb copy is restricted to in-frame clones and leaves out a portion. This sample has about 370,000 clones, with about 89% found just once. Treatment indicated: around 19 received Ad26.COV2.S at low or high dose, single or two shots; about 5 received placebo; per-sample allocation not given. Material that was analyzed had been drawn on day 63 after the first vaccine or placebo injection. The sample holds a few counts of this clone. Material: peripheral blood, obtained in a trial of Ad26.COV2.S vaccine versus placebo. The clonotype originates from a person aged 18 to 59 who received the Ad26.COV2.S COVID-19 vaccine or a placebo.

The CDR3 bases are TGTGCCAGCAGTTACGAAAGACAGGTTTCGAACACTGAAGCTTTCTTT. It encodes CASSYERQVSNTEAFF. This chain uses TRBV6-5 with TRBJ1-1, with D possibly matching TRBD1 (6 bases). This CDR3 contains 16 residues. V was shortened by 2 bases and J by 1 base, with 14 bases between the two germline ends. Germline V lookup: CDR1 MNHEY, CDR2 SVGAGI.